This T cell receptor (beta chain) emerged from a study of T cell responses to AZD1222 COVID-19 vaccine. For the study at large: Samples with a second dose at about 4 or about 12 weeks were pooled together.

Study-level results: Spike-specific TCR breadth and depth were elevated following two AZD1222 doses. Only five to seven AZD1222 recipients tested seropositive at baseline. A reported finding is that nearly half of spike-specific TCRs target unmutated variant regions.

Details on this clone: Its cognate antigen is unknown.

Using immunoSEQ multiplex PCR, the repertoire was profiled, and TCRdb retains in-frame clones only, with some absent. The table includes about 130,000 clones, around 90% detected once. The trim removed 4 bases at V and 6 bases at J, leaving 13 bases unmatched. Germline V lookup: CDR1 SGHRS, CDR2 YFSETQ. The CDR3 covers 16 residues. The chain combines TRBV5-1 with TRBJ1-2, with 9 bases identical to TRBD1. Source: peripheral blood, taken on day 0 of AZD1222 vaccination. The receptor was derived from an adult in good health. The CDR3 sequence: CASSAGTGTNYDGYTF. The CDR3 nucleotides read TGCGCCAGCAGCGCGGGGACAGGGACGAACTATGATGGCTACACCTTC.